This paragraph covers one T cell receptor (beta chain) sequence. Its antigen is not identified. CDR3 length: 15 amino acids. The ends were cut back, 4 bases at V and 0 bases at J, with 11 bases in the middle. CDR1 and CDR2 (germline): MGHDK, SYGVNS. The record originates from a study of early stage breast cancer tumors. The assay was immunoSEQ multiplex PCR, and TCRdb's table has in-frame clones only and misses some. The sample carries 25,000 to 35,000 clones, 74% recorded once. Overall study findings and caveats: In most of the 16 patients, blood comparison separated tumor from normal breast. Most shared enriched TCRB sequences were commonly generated ones. Tumors had approximately 2.6-fold higher T cell density and higher clonality than adjacent normal breast tissue.

Sequencing was done on a sample of blood. This TCR came from a person between 35 and 49 years old with breast cancer. V is TRBV25-1 and J is TRBJ2-3; D remains unclear. The CDR3 is CASSVEIPSTDTQYF. Written as DNA, the CDR3 is TGTGCCAGCAGTGTAGAGATACCTAGCACAGATACGCAGTATTTT.